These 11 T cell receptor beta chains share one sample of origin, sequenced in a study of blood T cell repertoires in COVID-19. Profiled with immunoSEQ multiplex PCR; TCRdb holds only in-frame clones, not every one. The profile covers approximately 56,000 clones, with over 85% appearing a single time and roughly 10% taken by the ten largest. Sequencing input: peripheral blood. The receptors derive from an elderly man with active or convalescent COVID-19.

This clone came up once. For the CDR3, the DNA is TGTGCCACCGCCCCCAGGGGCTATGGCTACACCTTC. Protein: CATAPRGYGYTF. J is TRBJ1-2 and V is TRBV6-5, with TRBD1 as a possible D gene (6 bases). The CDR3 contains 12 residues. V lost 10 bases, J lost 4 bases, and 13 bases lay in between. Per germline, CDR1 MNHEY and CDR2 SVGAGI.

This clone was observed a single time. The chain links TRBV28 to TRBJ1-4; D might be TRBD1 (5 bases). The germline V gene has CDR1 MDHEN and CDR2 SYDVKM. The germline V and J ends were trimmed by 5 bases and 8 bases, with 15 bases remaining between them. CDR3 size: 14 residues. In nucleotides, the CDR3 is TGTGCCAGCAGTCCCCATGACCGGGGGGAAAAACTGTTTTTT. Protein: CASSPHDRGEKLFF.

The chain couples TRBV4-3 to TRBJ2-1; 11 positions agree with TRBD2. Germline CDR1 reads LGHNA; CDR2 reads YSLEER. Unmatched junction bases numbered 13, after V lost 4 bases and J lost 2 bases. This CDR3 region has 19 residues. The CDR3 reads CASSRTGWASGGPYNEQFF. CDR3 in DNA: TGCGCCAGCAGCCGAACTGGATGGGCTAGCGGGGGGCCCTACAATGAGCAGTTCTTC.

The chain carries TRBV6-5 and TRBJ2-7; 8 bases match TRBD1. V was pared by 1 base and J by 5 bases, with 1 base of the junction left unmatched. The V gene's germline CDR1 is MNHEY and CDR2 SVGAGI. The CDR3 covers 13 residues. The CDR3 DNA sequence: TGTGCCAGCAGTTACTGGACAGGGAACGAGCAGTACTTC. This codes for CASSYWTGNEQYF.

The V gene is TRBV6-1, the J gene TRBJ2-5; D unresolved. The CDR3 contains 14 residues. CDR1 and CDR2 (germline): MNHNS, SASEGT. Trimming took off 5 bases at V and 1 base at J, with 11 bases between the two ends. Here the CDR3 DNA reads TGTGCCAGCAGTACCGCCCCGGGCCAAGAGACCCAGTACTTC. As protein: CASSTAPGQETQYF.

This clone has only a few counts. CDR3: CASSEWSGGAETQYF. Here the CDR3 DNA reads TGTGCCAGCAGTGAATGGAGCGGGGGGGCGGAGACCCAGTACTTC. The chain uses TRBV25-1 and TRBJ2-5, with 10 bases fitting TRBD2. This CDR3 is built from 15 residues. V shed 1 base and J 5 bases; nucleotides not matched to a gene: 4. Germline V gene lookup returns CDR1 MGHDK and CDR2 SYGVNS.

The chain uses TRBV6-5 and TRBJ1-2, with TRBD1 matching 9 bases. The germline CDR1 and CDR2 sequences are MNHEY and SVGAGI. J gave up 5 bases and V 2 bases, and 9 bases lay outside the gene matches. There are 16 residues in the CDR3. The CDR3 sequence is CASSYPLGQGIYGYTF. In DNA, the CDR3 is TGTGCCAGCAGTTACCCCCTCGGACAGGGGATTTATGGCTACACCTTC.

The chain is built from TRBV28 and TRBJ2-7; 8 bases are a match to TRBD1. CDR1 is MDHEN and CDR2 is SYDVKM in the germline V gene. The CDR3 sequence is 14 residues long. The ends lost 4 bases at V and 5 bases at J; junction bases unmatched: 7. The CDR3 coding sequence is TGTGCCAGCAGTTCGGGACAGGCGCCCCACGAGCAGTACTTC. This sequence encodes CASSSGQAPHEQYF.

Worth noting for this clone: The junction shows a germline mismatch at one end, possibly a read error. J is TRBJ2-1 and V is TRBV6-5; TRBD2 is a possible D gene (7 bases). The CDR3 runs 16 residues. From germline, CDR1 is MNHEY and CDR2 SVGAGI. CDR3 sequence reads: CASSYYAGPAMGGQIF. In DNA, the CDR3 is TGTGCCAGCAGTTACTACGCCGGGCCCGCAATGGGGGGGCAGATCTTC.

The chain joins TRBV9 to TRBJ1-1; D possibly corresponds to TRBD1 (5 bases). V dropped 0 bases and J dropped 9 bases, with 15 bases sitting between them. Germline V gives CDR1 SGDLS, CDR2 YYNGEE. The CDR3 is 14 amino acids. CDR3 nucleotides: TGTGCCAGCAGCGTAGAAGGTCTGGGGGGTAAAGCTTTCTTT. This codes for CASSVEGLGGKAFF.

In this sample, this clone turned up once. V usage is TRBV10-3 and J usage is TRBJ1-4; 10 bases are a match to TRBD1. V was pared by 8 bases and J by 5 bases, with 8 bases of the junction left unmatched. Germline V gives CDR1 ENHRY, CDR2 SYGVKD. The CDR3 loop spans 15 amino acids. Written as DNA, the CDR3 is TGTGCCATCGGGCAACCGGGACAGGGGAATGAAAAACTGTTTTTT. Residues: CAIGQPGQGNEKLFF.